A selection of T cell receptor beta chains follows, all from one sample in a study of neurological immune-mediated disorders. One entry per CDR3 protein, called by TCRdb with MiXCR from the 5' RACE reads. The sample shows 70,000 to 90,000 distinct CDR3 sequences, roughly 4.8% of them seen only once. The specimen was PBMCs. These receptors were collected from a woman aged 25-40 years with multiple sclerosis. CDR3s include the opening cysteine and the closing phenylalanine or tryptophan. Fields, in order: V gene, J gene, CDR3 protein.

>TRBV28|TRBJ2-1
CASSSGRVIYNEQFF
>TRBV20-1|TRBJ2-2
CSARMGQAGGTGELFF
>TRBV20-1|TRBJ1-4
CSARDGGQGYEKLFF
>TRBV15|TRBJ1-1
CATSRGLPFVAFF
>TRBV20-1|TRBJ1-1
CSALGNEAFF
>TRBV12-3/TRBV12-4|TRBJ2-7
CASSLHEQYF
>TRBV20-1|TRBJ2-1
CSARGGQGLNEQFF
>TRBV20-1|TRBJ2-5
CSATRFQETQYF
>TRBV20-1|TRBJ2-3
CSAVLAGTSTDTQYF
>TRBV24-1|TRBJ2-7
CATSDLTSGIPVYEQYF